The source of this T cell receptor (beta chain) is a study of blood T cell repertoires in COVID-19. Clones were read by immunoSEQ multiplex PCR, and TCRdb kept only the in-frame ones, dropping some. The profile shows 100,000 to 150,000 clones, 88% of them singletons. There are 15 residues in the CDR3. Germline V lookup: CDR1 SQVTM, CDR2 ANQGSEA. The V segment lost 1 base and the J segment 2 bases; nucleotides outside the gene matches: 7. Sequencing was done on a sample of peripheral blood. This TCR was recovered from a man over 45 with acute or convalescent COVID-19. The gene calls are TRBV29-1 and TRBJ2-7; 8 nucleotides line up with TRBD1. The CDR3 here is CSVEGLRTGTYEQYF. CDR3 nucleotides: TGCAGCGTTGAAGGTTTAAGGACAGGGACCTACGAGCAGTACTTC.